This T cell receptor (beta chain) was identified in a study of cytomegalovirus exposure and HLA in healthy donors. This clone was counted many times. Its antigen is still unknown. Study-wide results and limits: CMV serostatus stood as the only immune exposure information on hand. A later analysis by the authors found several of the most significant clusters apparently linked to common viral pathogens. A later examination showed that TCR association rates differed by HLA locus, with DRB1 most and HLA-C fewest.

PCR used 60 Vbeta primers and 13 Jbeta primers. Some clones are missing from TCRdb's copy, which holds only in-frame ones; the method was immunoSEQ multiplex PCR. The sample has approximately 140,000 clones, 70% to 80% seen once. The V segment lost 6 bases and the J segment 9 bases; nucleotides outside the gene matches: 7. The V gene's germline CDR1 is SNHLY and CDR2 FYNNEI. The CDR3 length is 13 residues. The sample comprised PBMCs. The chain employs TRBV2 and TRBJ1-1; 10 bases match TRBD1. This receptor was identified in a female donor in good health and CMV-seronegative. For the CDR3, the DNA is TGTGCCAGCAGGGACAGGGGGGGCTGGAAAGCTTTCTTT. Amino acids: CASRDRGGWKAFF.